The present TCR beta chain was sequenced within a study of PD-L1 blockade in urothelial cancer. Study context: Blood was evaluated 3 weeks (second dose) and 6 weeks after therapy began.

TCRdb's copy holds only in-frame clones and misses some; the assay was immunoSEQ multiplex PCR. Here the sample spans 71,000 or so clones, roughly nine tenths being singletons. Germline V gene lookup returns CDR1 MGHRA and CDR2 YSYEKL. The junction had 9 bases not matched to a gene; V was cut back by 0 bases and J by 8 bases. The CDR3 spans 17 residues. The specimen was PBMCs, collected around atezolizumab (anti-PD-L1) treatment. This chain uses TRBV4-1 with TRBJ2-1; 11 nucleotides agree with TRBD2. The receptor was derived from a man aged 60-69 years with urothelial cancer. The CDR3 DNA is TGCGCCAGCAGCCAAGATCCGGGGCGTAGCGGGAGGGATGAGCAGTTCTTC. Its protein product is CASSQDPGRSGRDEQFF.